Sequencing of this T cell receptor beta chain was carried out in a study of T cell repertoires in cytomegalovirus infection. Turning to the study itself: A matching HLA type, together with CMV infection, was signaled by public TCR beta signatures. Findings of the study overall: In two of eight donors, the top clonotype was HLA-C-restricted CMV-specific.

TCRdb processed the reads anew with MiXCR; each CDR3 protein has one entry. The repertoire consists of some 68,000 distinct CDR3 sequences, with 22% occurring once and the leading ten covering almost 80%. This clonotype was seen repeatedly, ten times or more. Its antigen is not identified. The V gene's germline CDR1 is SGHVS and CDR2 FQNEAQ. The germline V and J ends were trimmed by 2 bases and 5 bases, with 9 bases remaining between them. The CDR3 extends over 13 amino acids. This receptor was identified in a human donor in good health (CMV status not recorded). Some clones in this sample may be carry-over from other donors' samples. Sequencing input: PBMCs, sequenced either directly or after in vitro stimulation (not recorded which). J is TRBJ1-1 and V is TRBV7-8; the D is unclear. This chain's CDR3 is CASSLLDNTEAFF. CDR3 nucleotides: TGTGCCAGCAGCTTACTGGATAATACTGAAGCTTTCTTT.